The sequence of this T cell receptor beta chain was determined in a study of blood T cells in healthy people across ages. This clonotype was observed a single time. Together with a sample-barcoded 5' primer, a J-beta primer mix was included in a second PCR lasting roughly 6 to 12 cycles. TCRdb itself ran the 5' RACE reads through MiXCR, one entry per CDR3 protein. The sample consists of 1.5 million to 1.9 million distinct CDR3 sequences, 35% to 45% of them appearing once. Germline V gene lookup returns CDR1 MDHEN and CDR2 SYDVKM. V dropped 5 bases and J dropped 4 bases, with 8 bases sitting between them. The CDR3 runs 13 residues.

The sequencing input was blood. V and J are TRBV28 and TRBJ2-2, with D hard to call. This receptor was taken from a woman under 30 in good health. The CDR3 sequence is CASSTPGTGELFF. The CDR3, as DNA: TGTGCCAGCAGTACCCCGGGCACCGGGGAGCTGTTTTTT.